A selection of T cell receptor beta chains follows, all from one sample in a study of early T cells in non-severe SARS-CoV-2 infection. Using its own MiXCR run on the 5' RACE reads, TCRdb lists one record per CDR3 protein. The repertoire holds roughly 56,000 distinct CDR3 sequences, 7.5% to 9.5% seen once, with roughly 4.2% in the top ten. The sequenced sample was whole blood. These receptors were collected from an adult who was a healthcare worker with PCR-confirmed SARS-CoV-2 infection or an uninfected control (not recorded which). CDR3s include the opening cysteine and the closing phenylalanine or tryptophan. A D gene is named only where the DNA matches it firmly. Size is stated for part of the rows, as once, few or many counts, or as a class when the clone is expanded.

TRBV6-5	TRBJ1-4	few	-	CASSSTGTNPEKLFF	TGTGCCAGCAGTTCAACCGGGACAAATCCCGAAAAACTGTTTTTT
TRBV4-1	TRBJ1-6	few	-	CASSQRGIGNSPLHF	TGCGCCAGCAGCCAAAGGGGAATCGGTAATTCACCCCTCCACTTT
TRBV18	TRBJ2-3	-	TRBD2	CASSPRPSGGSTDTQYF	TGTGCCAGCTCCCCCAGACCTAGCGGGGGAAGCACAGATACGCAGTATTTT
TRBV4-2	TRBJ2-2	many	TRBD2	CASSHPVSGGGTGELFF	TGTGCCAGCAGCCACCCCGTGTCGGGGGGGGGCACCGGGGAGCTGTTTTTT
TRBV7-7	TRBJ2-1	-	TRBD1	CASSLGDSSYNEQFF	TGTGCCAGCAGCTTGGGGGACAGCTCCTACAATGAGCAGTTCTTC
TRBV20-1	TRBJ1-4	many	-	CSANGAPNEKLFF	TGCAGTGCTAACGGGGCACCTAATGAAAAACTGTTTTTT
TRBV20-1	TRBJ2-7	many	-	CSARDSDSTYEQYF	TGCAGTGCTAGAGATAGTGACAGTACCTACGAGCAGTACTTC
TRBV12-5	TRBJ1-5	many	TRBD1	CASGSTGTGPFYSNQPQHF	TGTGCTAGTGGTTCCACCGGGACAGGCCCCTTTTATAGCAATCAGCCCCAGCATTTT
TRBV6-5	TRBJ2-2	-	-	CASGTSFTGELFF	TGTGCCAGCGGGACAAGCTTCACCGGGGAGCTGTTTTTT
TRBV7-8	TRBJ1-1	many	-	CASSLERATEAFF	TGTGCCAGCAGCTTAGAACGCGCCACTGAAGCTTTCTTT
TRBV4-1	TRBJ2-7	-	TRBD1	CASSHPGQGFEQYF	TGCGCCAGCAGCCATCCGGGACAGGGATTCGAGCAGTACTTC
TRBV20-1	TRBJ2-7	-	TRBD1	CSAVGQSSSYEQYF	TGCAGTGCTGTGGGACAGTCGAGCTCCTACGAGCAGTACTTC
TRBV3-1	TRBJ2-7	many	TRBD2	CASSRRTSYYEQYF	TGTGCCAGCAGCCGCAGGACTAGTTATTACGAGCAGTACTTC
TRBV29-1	TRBJ2-1	-	TRBD2	CSGRTSGGEQFF	TGCAGCGGAAGGACTAGCGGAGGTGAGCAGTTCTTC
TRBV6-6	TRBJ1-6	-	TRBD1	CASSPGTASSYNSPLHF	TGTGCCAGCAGTCCTGGGACAGCCAGCTCCTATAATTCACCCCTCCACTTT
TRBV7-3	TRBJ2-3	many	TRBD1	CASSPRGLDDTQYF	TGTGCCAGCAGCCCAAGGGGGCTAGATGATACGCAGTATTTT
TRBV7-9	TRBJ2-3	few	-	CASAPRTDTQYF	TGTGCCAGCGCGCCTCGCACAGATACGCAGTATTTT
TRBV29-1	TRBJ2-6	many	-	CSVWSVSANVLTF	TGCAGCGTTTGGTCGGTCAGTGCCAACGTCCTGACTTTC
TRBV6-6	TRBJ1-6	few	-	CASNQQGSRNSPLHF	TGTGCCAGCAACCAACAGGGTTCGAGAAATTCACCCCTCCACTTT
TRBV7-8	TRBJ2-3	-	TRBD2	CASSVTGTREDTQYF	TGTGCCAGCAGCGTGACCGGGACTAGAGAAGATACGCAGTATTTT
TRBV19	TRBJ2-7	many	-	CASSTRTDYRYEQYF	TGTGCCAGTAGTACTAGAACAGACTATCGCTACGAGCAGTACTTC
TRBV11-2	TRBJ2-3	-	-	CASSKMVSSTDTQYF	TGTGCCAGCAGCAAAATGGTGTCTAGCACAGATACGCAGTATTTT
TRBV18	TRBJ2-1	-	-	CASSPVSVTDEQFF	TGTGCCAGCTCACCCGTTTCGGTGACTGATGAGCAGTTCTTC
TRBV3-1	TRBJ2-7	few	TRBD1	CASSPLAPGTGEHEQYF	TGTGCCAGCAGCCCCCTCGCCCCCGGGACAGGGGAGCACGAGCAGTACTTC
TRBV5-1	TRBJ1-2	-	-	CASSLDPAQGYTF	TGCGCCAGCAGCCTGGACCCAGCTCAAGGCTACACCTTC
TRBV12-3/TRBV12-4	TRBJ1-5	-	-	CASSPTNQPQHF	TGTGCCAGCAGTCCCACCAATCAGCCCCAGCATTTT
TRBV20-1	TRBJ2-3	few	TRBD1	CSARGQGAIDTQYF	TGCAGTGCTAGAGGACAGGGGGCAATAGATACGCAGTATTTT
TRBV6-1	TRBJ1-5	few	-	CASSETELRYNQPQHF	TGTGCCAGCAGTGAAACTGAGTTGAGGTACAATCAGCCCCAGCATTTT
TRBV20-1	TRBJ2-5	few	-	CSARSHEETQYF	TGCAGTGCTAGAAGTCATGAAGAGACCCAGTACTTC
TRBV30	TRBJ1-3	many	-	CAWSGQGNTIYF	TGTGCCTGGAGTGGACAGGGAAACACCATATATTTT
TRBV3-1	TRBJ2-2	few	-	CASSRPVTLGPGELFF	TGTGCCAGCAGCCGCCCTGTGACTCTGGGGCCCGGGGAGCTGTTTTTT
TRBV5-1	TRBJ2-1	few	TRBD2	CASSLRLAGGPPSYNEQFF	TGCGCCAGCAGCCTCCGACTAGCGGGGGGGCCTCCCTCCTACAATGAGCAGTTCTTC
TRBV20-1	TRBJ2-3	many	TRBD2	CSARDSGGTDTQYF	TGCAGTGCTAGAGATAGCGGGGGGACAGATACGCAGTATTTT
TRBV28	TRBJ1-4	few	-	CASKRQGYEKLFF	TGTGCCAGCAAGAGGCAGGGGTATGAAAAACTGTTTTTT
TRBV6-1	TRBJ2-7	-	TRBD1	CASSPGQALGQYF	TGTGCCAGCAGTCCGGGACAGGCCTTGGGGCAGTACTTC
TRBV2	TRBJ2-1	few	-	CASSYWDEQFF	TGTGCCAGCAGTTATTGGGATGAGCAGTTCTTC
TRBV2	TRBJ2-7	few	-	CASSGTAGREQYF	TGTGCCAGCAGTGGTACCGCCGGGCGCGAGCAGTACTTC
TRBV12-3/TRBV12-4	TRBJ2-3	-	-	CASSLRRTTADTQYF	TGTGCCAGCAGTTTAAGGAGGACAACTGCAGATACGCAGTATTTT
TRBV19	TRBJ2-2	-	-	CASSRGRNTGELFF	TGTGCCAGTAGTCGGGGCCGAAACACCGGGGAGCTGTTTTTT
TRBV30	TRBJ2-5	-	-	CAWSVWGQETQYF	TGTGCCTGGAGTGTTTGGGGTCAAGAGACCCAGTACTTC
TRBV6-1	TRBJ2-3	many	TRBD1	CASDRDRGADTQYF	TGTGCCAGTGACCGGGACAGGGGTGCAGATACGCAGTATTTT
TRBV5-1	TRBJ2-1	-	TRBD2	CASSLSIAGGVSEQFF	TGCGCCAGCAGCTTGTCCATAGCGGGAGGAGTAAGTGAGCAGTTCTTC
TRBV11-2	TRBJ2-7	many	TRBD2	CASRSPGGTSGRKQYF	TGTGCCAGCAGAAGCCCCGGGGGGACTAGCGGGAGGAAGCAGTACTTC
TRBV7-2	TRBJ2-1	few	TRBD2	CASRLAGGPDEQFF	TGTGCCAGCAGACTAGCGGGAGGCCCCGATGAGCAGTTCTTC
TRBV5-5	TRBJ2-2	few	TRBD2	CASSFAGGASGELFF	TGTGCCAGCAGCTTCGCGGGAGGGGCATCCGGGGAGCTGTTTTTT
TRBV11-2	TRBJ2-5	few	-	CASTTFHQETQYF	TGTGCCAGCACGACCTTCCACCAAGAGACCCAGTACTTC
TRBV12-3/TRBV12-4	TRBJ2-7	-	-	CASSLATYEQYF	TGTGCCAGCAGTTTAGCTACCTACGAGCAGTACTTC
TRBV19	TRBJ2-5	few	-	CASRKQDQETQYF	TGTGCCAGTAGAAAACAGGACCAAGAGACCCAGTACTTC
TRBV28	TRBJ2-7	-	-	CASTGGPNYEQYF	TGTGCCAGCACGGGGGGCCCTAACTACGAGCAGTACTTC
TRBV27	TRBJ2-7	few	-	CASSLDPSYEQYF	TGTGCCAGCAGTTTAGACCCCTCCTACGAGCAGTACTTC
TRBV6-5	TRBJ2-7	few	TRBD2	CASSPWEGTYEQYF	TGTGCCAGCAGTCCCTGGGAGGGCACCTACGAGCAGTACTTC
TRBV29-1	TRBJ2-7	-	TRBD2	CSVRGTSGWGNSYEQYF	TGCAGCGTCCGGGGAACTAGCGGGTGGGGAAACTCCTACGAGCAGTACTTC
TRBV7-8	TRBJ2-1	many	-	CASSLALRSSYNEQFF	TGTGCCAGCAGCTTAGCACTCCGTAGCTCCTACAATGAGCAGTTCTTC